These 15 T cell receptor beta chains originate from one sample sequenced in a study of T cell repertoires in cytomegalovirus infection. One entry per CDR3 protein, called by TCRdb with MiXCR from the reads. The sample records 490,000 or so distinct CDR3 sequences, over 9% being singletons. The specimen was PBMCs. The source of these receptors is a human donor in good health (CMV status not recorded). Some clones in this sample may be carry-over from other donors' samples.

This clonotype was observed at least ten times. The genes are TRBV5-1 and TRBJ2-1, with a tentative D call TRBD2 (6 bases). The CDR3 sequence is 13 residues long. Trimming shortened V by 0 bases and J by 9 bases, and 10 bases separated the two germline ends. Germline V gene data show CDR1 as SGHRS and CDR2 as YFSETQ. The CDR3 DNA reads TGCGCCAGCAGCTTGGAATTGGGGGGTGAGCAGTTCTTC. Protein product: CASSLELGGEQFF.

This clonotype was observed a few times. The genes are TRBV20-1 and TRBJ1-1, with TRBD1 matching over 7 bases. V gave up 1 base and J gave up 8 bases; unmatched junction bases: 7. This CDR3 has 13 amino acids. The germline gives CDR1 DFQATT, CDR2 SNEGSKA (reference sequence). The CDR3 region has the DNA TGCAGTGCTAGAGCGGTCGGGACAGAGGAAGCTTTCTTT. This encodes CSARAVGTEEAFF.

This clonotype was counted at least ten times. The gene calls are TRBV19 and TRBJ1-1; TRBD1 aligns across 7 bases. CDR1 and CDR2 from the germline V gene are LNHDA and SQIVND (reference sequence). Trimming removed 4 bases from V and 1 base from J; junction bases left unmatched: 12. This CDR3 is built from 17 residues. CDR3 amino acids: CASSTVSGTAWNTEAFF. In DNA form, the CDR3 reads TGTGCCAGTAGTACAGTCTCCGGGACAGCCTGGAACACTGAAGCTTTCTTT.

This clonotype has a count of ten or more. This chain connects TRBV7-9 to TRBJ1-3; TRBD1 matches at 7 bases. The germline V gene encodes CDR1 SEHNR and CDR2 FQNEAQ (reference sequence). The junction had 4 bases not matched to a gene; V was cut back by 5 bases and J by 3 bases. This CDR3 spans 14 amino acids. The CDR3 DNA sequence: TGTGCCAGCAGCGAAGGGACAGATGGAAACACCATATATTTT. This sequence encodes CASSEGTDGNTIYF.

This clonotype was recorded a few times. V and J are TRBV20-1 and TRBJ2-3; D is perhaps TRBD2 (6 bases). Between the trimmed V and J ends, which lost 3 bases and 2 bases, there was a span of 15 bases. This CDR3 comprises 15 residues. In germline, CDR1 is DFQATT, CDR2 SNEGSKA (reference sequence). The chain's CDR3 is CSASTGASITDTQYF. For the CDR3, the DNA is TGCAGTGCTAGCACGGGAGCCTCTATCACAGATACGCAGTATTTT.

This clonotype was counted ten times or more. The rearrangement links TRBV11-3 to TRBJ2-2; 11 positions agree with TRBD2. There are 15 residues in the CDR3. The germline CDR1 and CDR2 sequences are SGHNT and YENEEA. J was trimmed by 5 bases and V by 8 bases; bases with no gene match: 7. CDR3 amino acids: CASSTSGSNTGELFF. The CDR3 DNA sequence: TGTGCCAGCTCTACTAGCGGGAGTAATACCGGGGAGCTGTTTTTT.

The rearrangement joins TRBV19 to TRBJ1-2, with D possibly being TRBD1 (5 bases). Germline CDR1 LNHDA, CDR2 SQIVND (reference sequence). The CDR3 runs 16 residues. V lost 7 bases to trimming and J lost 4 bases, with 22 bases between them. The CDR3 coding sequence is TGTGCCAGTACCCCACCCGGGGCAGGGATACCCTATGGCTACACCTTC. Translated, it gives CASTPPGAGIPYGYTF.

The chain employs TRBV5-1 and TRBJ2-6; TRBD1 matches at 12 bases. This CDR3 is built from 18 residues. Germline CDR1 and CDR2: SGHRS and YFSETQ. Trimming removed 4 bases from V and 0 bases from J; junction bases left unmatched: 5. CDR3 coding DNA: TGCGCCAGCAGCCCCGGGACAGGGGGCTACTCTGGGGCCAACGTCCTGACTTTC. It encodes CASSPGTGGYSGANVLTF.

The genes are TRBV30 and TRBJ1-1; tentatively, D is TRBD1 (5 bases). V was clipped by 0 bases and J by 3 bases, with 8 bases between them. The CDR3 extends over 13 amino acids. Germline V gives CDR1 GTSNPN, CDR2 SVGIG (reference sequence). The CDR3 here is CAWSVSRDTEAFF. In DNA, the CDR3 is TGTGCCTGGAGTGTATCCAGGGACACTGAAGCTTTCTTT.

This clonotype was seen ten or more times. This chain joins TRBV6-1 and TRBJ1-5; D is perhaps TRBD1 (6 bases). CDR1 and CDR2 from the germline V gene are MNHNS and SASEGT. This CDR3 contains 14 residues. The V gene lost 6 bases and the J gene lost 4 bases, with 13 bases spanning the gap. The CDR3 here is CASRGGRANQPQHF. DNA for the CDR3: TGTGCCAGCAGGGGGGGCAGGGCAAATCAGCCCCAGCATTTT.

This clonotype appeared many times. The V call is TRBV10-3, the J call TRBJ2-1; 11 nucleotides line up with TRBD2. The CDR3 has 15 amino acids. With V trimmed by 7 bases and J by 0 bases, 2 bases remained unmatched. Per germline, CDR1 ENHRY and CDR2 SYGVKD. The CDR3, as DNA: TGTGCCATCACTAGCGGGGGGAGCTCCTACAATGAGCAGTTCTTC. Its translation is CAITSGGSSYNEQFF.

This clonotype was observed at least ten times. The chain combines TRBV7-9 with TRBJ1-2, with D possibly matching TRBD1 (6 bases). The CDR3 runs 13 residues. CDR1 and CDR2 (germline): SEHNR, FQNEAQ (reference sequence). V lost 5 bases, J lost 4 bases, and 11 bases lay in between. CDR3 sequence: CASSRGAIYGYTF. CDR3 bases: TGTGCCAGCAGCCGGGGGGCCATCTATGGCTACACCTTC.

The chain couples TRBV7-9 to TRBJ2-5; D not resolved. This CDR3 is 15 amino acids long. V was shortened by 2 bases and J by 0 bases, with 10 bases between the two germline ends. Looked up from germline, CDR1 is SEHNR and CDR2 is FQNEAQ (reference sequence). The CDR3 DNA follows: TGTGCCAGCAGCTTACCGGGTATGAACCAAGAGACCCAGTACTTC. Amino acid sequence: CASSLPGMNQETQYF.

The chain couples TRBV5-1 to TRBJ1-1; 10 bases are shared with TRBD1. Trimming removed 4 bases from V and 10 bases from J; junction bases left unmatched: 7. CDR1 is SGHRS, CDR2 YFSETQ, per germline. The CDR3 sequence is 13 residues long. The CDR3 sequence is CASSAGTGERAFF. CDR3 nucleotides: TGCGCCAGCAGCGCAGGGACAGGGGAGAGAGCTTTCTTT.

This clonotype was found a few times. This chain connects TRBV2 to TRBJ2-5, with D unresolved. From germline, CDR1 is SNHLY and CDR2 FYNNEI. The CDR3 spans 12 residues. Deletions cut 8 bases from V and 5 bases from J, with 12 bases between. CDR3 residues: CASGSSGETQYF. CDR3 in DNA: TGTGCCAGCGGATCGTCCGGGGAGACCCAGTACTTC.